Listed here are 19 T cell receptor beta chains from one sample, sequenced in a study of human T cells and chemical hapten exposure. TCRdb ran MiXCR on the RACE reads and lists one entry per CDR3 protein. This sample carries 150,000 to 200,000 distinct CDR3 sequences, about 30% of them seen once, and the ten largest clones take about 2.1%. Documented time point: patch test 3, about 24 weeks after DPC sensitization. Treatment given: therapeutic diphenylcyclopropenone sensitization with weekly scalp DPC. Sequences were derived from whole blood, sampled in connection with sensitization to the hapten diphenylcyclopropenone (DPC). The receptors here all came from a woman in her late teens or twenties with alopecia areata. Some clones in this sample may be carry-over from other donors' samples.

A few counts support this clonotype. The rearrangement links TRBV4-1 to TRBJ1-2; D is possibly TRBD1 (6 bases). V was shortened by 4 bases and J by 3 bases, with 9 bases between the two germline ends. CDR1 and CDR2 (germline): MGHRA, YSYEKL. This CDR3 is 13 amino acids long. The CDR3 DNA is TGCGCCAGCAGCCTACGACAGGACTATGGCTACACCTTC. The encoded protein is CASSLRQDYGYTF.

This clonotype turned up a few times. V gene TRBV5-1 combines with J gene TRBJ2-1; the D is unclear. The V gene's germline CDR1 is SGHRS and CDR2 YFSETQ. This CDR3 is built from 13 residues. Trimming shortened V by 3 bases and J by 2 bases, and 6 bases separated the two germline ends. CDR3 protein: CASSSEAYNEQFF. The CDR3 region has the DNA TGCGCCAGCAGCTCTGAGGCCTACAATGAGCAGTTCTTC.

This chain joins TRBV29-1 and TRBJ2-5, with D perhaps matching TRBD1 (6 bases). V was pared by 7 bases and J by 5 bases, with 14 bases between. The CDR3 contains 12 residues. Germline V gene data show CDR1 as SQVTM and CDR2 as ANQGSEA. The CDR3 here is CSAWDIWETQYF. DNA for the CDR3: TGCAGCGCCTGGGACATCTGGGAGACCCAGTACTTC.

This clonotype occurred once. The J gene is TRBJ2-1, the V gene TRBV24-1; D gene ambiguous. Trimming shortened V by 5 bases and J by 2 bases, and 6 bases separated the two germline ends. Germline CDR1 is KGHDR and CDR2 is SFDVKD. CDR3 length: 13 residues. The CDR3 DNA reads TGTGCCACCAGTGGACCCCCCTACAATGAGCAGTTCTTC. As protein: CATSGPPYNEQFF.

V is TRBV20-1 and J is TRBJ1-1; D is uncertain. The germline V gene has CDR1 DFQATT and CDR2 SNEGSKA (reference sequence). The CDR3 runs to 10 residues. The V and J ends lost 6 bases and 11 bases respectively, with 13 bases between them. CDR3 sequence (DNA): TGCAGTGCCGGCACGGTATGGGCTTTCTTT. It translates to CSAGTVWAFF.

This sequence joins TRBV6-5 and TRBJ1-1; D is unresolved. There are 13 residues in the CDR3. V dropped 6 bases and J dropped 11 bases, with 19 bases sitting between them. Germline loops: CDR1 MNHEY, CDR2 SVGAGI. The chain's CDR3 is CASSRRALEFAFF. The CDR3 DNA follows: TGTGCCAGCAGCCGACGGGCCCTTGAATTTGCTTTCTTT.

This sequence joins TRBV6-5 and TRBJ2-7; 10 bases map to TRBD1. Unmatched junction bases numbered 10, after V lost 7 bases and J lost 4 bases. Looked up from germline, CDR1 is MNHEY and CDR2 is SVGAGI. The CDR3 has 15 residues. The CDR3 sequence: CASKRPGQGSYEQYF. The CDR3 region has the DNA TGTGCCAGCAAACGACCGGGACAGGGGTCGTACGAGCAGTACTTC.

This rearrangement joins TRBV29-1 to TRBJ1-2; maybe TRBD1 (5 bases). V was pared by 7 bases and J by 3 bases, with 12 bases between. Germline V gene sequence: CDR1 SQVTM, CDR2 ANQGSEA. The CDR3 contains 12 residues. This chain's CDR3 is CSGGDSDYGYTF. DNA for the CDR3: TGCAGCGGGGGGGACTCGGACTATGGCTACACCTTC.

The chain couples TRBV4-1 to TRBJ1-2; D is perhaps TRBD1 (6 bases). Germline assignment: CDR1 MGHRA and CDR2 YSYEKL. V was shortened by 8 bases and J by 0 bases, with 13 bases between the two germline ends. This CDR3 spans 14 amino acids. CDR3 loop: CASGTGSTNYGYTF. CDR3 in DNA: TGCGCCAGCGGAACAGGGTCAACTAACTATGGCTACACCTTC.

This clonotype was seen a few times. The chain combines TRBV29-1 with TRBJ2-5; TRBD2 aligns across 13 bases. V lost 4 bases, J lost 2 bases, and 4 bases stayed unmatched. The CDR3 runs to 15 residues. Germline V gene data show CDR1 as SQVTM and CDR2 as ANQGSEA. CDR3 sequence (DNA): TGCAGCGTTGGGGGACTAGCGGGAAGGCAAGAGACCCAGTACTTC. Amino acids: CSVGGLAGRQETQYF.

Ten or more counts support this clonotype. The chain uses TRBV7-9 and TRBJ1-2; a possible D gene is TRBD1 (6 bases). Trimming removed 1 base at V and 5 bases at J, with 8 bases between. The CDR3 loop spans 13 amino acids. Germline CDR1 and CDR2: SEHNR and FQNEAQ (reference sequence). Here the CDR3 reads CASSLGTEYGYTF. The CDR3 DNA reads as TGTGCCAGCAGCTTAGGGACAGAGTATGGCTACACCTTC.

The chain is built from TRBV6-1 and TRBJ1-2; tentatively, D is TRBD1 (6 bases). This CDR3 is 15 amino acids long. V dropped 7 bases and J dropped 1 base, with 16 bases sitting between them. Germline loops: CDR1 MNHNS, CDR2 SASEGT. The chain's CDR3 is CASTGAGFNNYGYTF. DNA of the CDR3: TGTGCCAGCACGGGGGCAGGGTTCAATAACTATGGCTACACCTTC.

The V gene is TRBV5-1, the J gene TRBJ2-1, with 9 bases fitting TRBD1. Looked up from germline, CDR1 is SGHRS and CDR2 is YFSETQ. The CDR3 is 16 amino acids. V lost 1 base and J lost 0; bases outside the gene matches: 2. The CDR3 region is CASSLTGGVSYNEQFF. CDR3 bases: TGCGCCAGCAGCTTGACAGGGGGCGTCTCCTACAATGAGCAGTTCTTC.

For the CDR3, the DNA is TGTGCCAGCAGCTTGGGGACCCCCGGGGAGCTGTTTTTT. Amino acids: CASSLGTPGELFF. The chain employs TRBV7-3 and TRBJ2-2, with D perhaps TRBD1 or TRBD2 (5 bases each). Between the trimmed V and J ends, which lost 3 bases and 6 bases, there was a span of 8 bases. CDR3 length equals 13 residues. The germline V gene has CDR1 SGHTA and CDR2 FQGTGA.

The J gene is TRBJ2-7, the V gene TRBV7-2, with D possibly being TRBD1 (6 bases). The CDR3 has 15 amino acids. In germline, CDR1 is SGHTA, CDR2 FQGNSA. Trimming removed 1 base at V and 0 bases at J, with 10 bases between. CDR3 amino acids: CASSLDRATSYEQYF. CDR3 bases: TGTGCCAGCAGCTTAGACAGGGCAACCTCCTACGAGCAGTACTTC.

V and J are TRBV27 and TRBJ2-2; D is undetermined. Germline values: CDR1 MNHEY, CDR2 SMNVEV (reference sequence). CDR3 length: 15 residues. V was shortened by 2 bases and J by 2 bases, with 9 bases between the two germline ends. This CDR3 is CASSLNVGNTGELFF. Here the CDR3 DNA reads TGTGCCAGCAGTTTAAATGTCGGCAACACCGGGGAGCTGTTTTTT.

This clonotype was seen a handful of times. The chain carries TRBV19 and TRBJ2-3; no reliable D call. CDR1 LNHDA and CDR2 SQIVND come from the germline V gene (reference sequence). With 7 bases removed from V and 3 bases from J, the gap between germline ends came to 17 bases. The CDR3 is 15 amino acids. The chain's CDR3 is CASKPADHGTDTQYF. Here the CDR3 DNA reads TGTGCCAGTAAGCCCGCGGACCACGGGACAGATACGCAGTATTTT.

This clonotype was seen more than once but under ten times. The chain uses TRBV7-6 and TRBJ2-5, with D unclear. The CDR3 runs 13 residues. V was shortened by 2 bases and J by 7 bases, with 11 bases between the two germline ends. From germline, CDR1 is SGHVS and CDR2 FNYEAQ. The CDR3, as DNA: TGTGCCAGCAGCTTAATCGTCCTAGGGACCCAGTACTTC. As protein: CASSLIVLGTQYF.

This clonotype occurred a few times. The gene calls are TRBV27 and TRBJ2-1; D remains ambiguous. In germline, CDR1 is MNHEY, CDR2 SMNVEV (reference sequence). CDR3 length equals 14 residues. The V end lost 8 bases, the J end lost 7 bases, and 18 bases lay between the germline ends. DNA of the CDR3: TGTGCCAGCTCCCCAAATAAAGGTGGGAATGAGCAGTTCTTC. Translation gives CASSPNKGGNEQFF.